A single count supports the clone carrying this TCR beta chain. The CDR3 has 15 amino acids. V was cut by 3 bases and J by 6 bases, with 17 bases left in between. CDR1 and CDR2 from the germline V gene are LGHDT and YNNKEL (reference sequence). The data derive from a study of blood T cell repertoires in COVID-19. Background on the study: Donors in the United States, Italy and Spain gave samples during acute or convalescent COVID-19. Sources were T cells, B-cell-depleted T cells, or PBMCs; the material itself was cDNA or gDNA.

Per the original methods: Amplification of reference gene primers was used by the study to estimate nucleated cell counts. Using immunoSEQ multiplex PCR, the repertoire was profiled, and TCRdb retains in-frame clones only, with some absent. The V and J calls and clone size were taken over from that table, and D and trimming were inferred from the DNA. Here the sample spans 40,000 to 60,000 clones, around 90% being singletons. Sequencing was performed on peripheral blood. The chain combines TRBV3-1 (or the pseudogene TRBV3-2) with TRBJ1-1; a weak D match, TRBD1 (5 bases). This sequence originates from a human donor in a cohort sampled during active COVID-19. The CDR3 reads CASSQDGRGMSEAFF. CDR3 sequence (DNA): TGTGCCAGCAGCCAGGACGGTAGGGGTATGTCTGAAGCTTTCTTT.